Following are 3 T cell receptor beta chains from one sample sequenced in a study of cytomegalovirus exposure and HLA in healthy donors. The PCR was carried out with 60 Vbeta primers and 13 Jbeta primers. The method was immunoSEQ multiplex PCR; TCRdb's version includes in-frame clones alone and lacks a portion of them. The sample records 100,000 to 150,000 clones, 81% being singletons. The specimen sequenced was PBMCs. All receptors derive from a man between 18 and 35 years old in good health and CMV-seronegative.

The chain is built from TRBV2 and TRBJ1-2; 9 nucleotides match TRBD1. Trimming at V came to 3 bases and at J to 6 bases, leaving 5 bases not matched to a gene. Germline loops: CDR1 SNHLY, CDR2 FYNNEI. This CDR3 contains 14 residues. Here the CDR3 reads CASSDGDRDDGYTF. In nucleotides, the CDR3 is TGTGCCAGCAGTGATGGGGACAGGGATGATGGCTACACCTTC.

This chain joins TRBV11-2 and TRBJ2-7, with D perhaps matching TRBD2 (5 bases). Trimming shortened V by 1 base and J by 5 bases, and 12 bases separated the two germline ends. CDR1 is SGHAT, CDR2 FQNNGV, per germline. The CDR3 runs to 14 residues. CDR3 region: CASSLAPGIDEQYF. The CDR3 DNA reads TGTGCCAGCAGCTTAGCTCCGGGAATTGACGAGCAGTACTTC.

This CDR3 reads CASSQEEQDYGTNREKLFF. DNA of the CDR3: TGTGCCAGCAGCCAAGAGGAACAGGATTATGGAACAAATAGGGAAAAACTGTTTTTT. The chain employs TRBV14 and TRBJ1-4, with D perhaps matching TRBD1 (5 bases). Germline CDR1 SGHDN, CDR2 FVKESK. There are 19 residues in the CDR3. Trimming left V 0 bases short and J 8 bases short, with 25 bases between.